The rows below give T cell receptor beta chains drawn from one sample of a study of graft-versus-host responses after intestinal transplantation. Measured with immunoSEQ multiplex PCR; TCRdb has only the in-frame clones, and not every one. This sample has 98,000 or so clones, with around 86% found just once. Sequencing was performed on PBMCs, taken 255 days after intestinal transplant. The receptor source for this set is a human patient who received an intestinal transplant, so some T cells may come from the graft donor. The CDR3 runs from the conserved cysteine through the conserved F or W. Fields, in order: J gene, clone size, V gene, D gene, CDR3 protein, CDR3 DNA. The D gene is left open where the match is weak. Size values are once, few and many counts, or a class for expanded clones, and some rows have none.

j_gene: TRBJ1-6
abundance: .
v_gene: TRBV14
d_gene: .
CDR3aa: CASSPHLGGNSPLHF
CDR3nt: TGTGCCAGCAGCCCCCACTTGGGGGGGAATTCACCCCTCCACTTT

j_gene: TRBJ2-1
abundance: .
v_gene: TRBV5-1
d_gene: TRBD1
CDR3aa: CASRDTGTGSVEQFF
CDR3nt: TGCGCCAGCAGGGATACCGGGACAGGGTCGGTTGAGCAGTTCTTC

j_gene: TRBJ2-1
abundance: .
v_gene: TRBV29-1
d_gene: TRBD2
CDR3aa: CSVRLAAYNEQFF
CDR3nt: TGCAGCGTCAGACTAGCGGCCTACAATGAGCAGTTCTTC

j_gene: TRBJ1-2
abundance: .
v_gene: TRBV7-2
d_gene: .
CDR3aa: CASSLAGGTGYTF
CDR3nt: TGTGCCAGCAGCTTAGCGGGGGGAACGGGCTACACCTTC

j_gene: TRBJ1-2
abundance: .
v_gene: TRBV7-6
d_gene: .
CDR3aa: CASSTLEGTATSNYGYTF
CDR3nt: TGTGCCAGCAGCACACTCGAGGGGACCGCAACTTCTAACTATGGCTACACCTTC

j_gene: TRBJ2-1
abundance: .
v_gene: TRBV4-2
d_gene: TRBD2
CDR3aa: CASSQDRGLAGTNHNEQFF
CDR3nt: TGTGCCAGCAGCCAAGATCGAGGGCTAGCGGGGACCAACCACAATGAGCAGTTCTTC

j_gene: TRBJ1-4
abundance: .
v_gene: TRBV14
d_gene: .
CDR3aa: CASSQEPRTTEKLFF
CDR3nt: TGTGCCAGCAGCCAAGAACCGAGGACAACCGAAAAACTGTTTTTT

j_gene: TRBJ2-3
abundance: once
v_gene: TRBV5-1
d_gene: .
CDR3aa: CASSFGGTDTQYF
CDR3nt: TGCGCCAGCAGCTTCGGGGGCACAGATACGCAGTATTTT

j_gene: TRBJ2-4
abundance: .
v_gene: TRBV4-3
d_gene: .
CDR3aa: CASSQDFMGSKNIQYF
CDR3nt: TGCGCCAGCAGCCAAGATTTTATGGGCAGCAAAAACATTCAGTACTTC

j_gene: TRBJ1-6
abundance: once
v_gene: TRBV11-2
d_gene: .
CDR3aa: CASSLGQAVYNSPLHF
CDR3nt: TGTGCCAGCAGCTTAGGCCAGGCTGTTTATAATTCACCCCTCCACTTT

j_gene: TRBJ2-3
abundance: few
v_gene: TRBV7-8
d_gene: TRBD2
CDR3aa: CASSFFSGGTTDTQYF
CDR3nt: TGTGCCAGCAGCTTTTTTAGCGGGGGGACCACAGATACGCAGTATTTT

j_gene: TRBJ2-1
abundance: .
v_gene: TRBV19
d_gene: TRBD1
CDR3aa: CASSIGTGITSSYNEQFF
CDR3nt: TGTGCCAGTAGTATCGGGACAGGGATTACCAGCTCCTACAATGAGCAGTTCTTC

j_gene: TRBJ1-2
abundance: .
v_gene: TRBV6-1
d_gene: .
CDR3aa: CASSLIPQGDYGYTF
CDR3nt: TGTGCCAGCAGCTTAATTCCCCAGGGAGACTATGGCTACACCTTC

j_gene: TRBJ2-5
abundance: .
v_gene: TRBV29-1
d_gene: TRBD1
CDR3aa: CSACAGTGIETQYF
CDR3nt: TGCAGCGCCTGTGCCGGGACAGGGATCGAGACCCAGTACTTC

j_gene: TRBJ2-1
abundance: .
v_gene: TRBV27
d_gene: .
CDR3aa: CASSIKGQSNEQFF
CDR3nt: TGTGCCAGCAGTATTAAGGGTCAAAGCAATGAGCAGTTCTTC

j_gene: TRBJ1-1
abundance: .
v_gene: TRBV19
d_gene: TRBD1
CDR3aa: CASGQERNTEAFF
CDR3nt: TGTGCCAGCGGACAGGAGAGGAACACTGAAGCTTTCTTT

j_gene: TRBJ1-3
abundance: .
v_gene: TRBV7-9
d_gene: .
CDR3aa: CASSLTGSSGNTIYF
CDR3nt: TGTGCCAGCAGCTTAACAGGGAGCTCTGGAAACACCATATATTTT

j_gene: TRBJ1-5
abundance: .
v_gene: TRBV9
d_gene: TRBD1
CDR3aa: CASSASGGFQPQHF
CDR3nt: TGTGCCAGCAGCGCTTCAGGGGGATTTCAGCCCCAGCATTTT

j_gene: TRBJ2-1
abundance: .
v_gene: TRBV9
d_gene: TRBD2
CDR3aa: CASSVDSGGHLSSYNEQFF
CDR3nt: TGTGCCAGCAGCGTAGATAGCGGGGGGCACCTGAGCTCCTACAATGAGCAGTTCTTC

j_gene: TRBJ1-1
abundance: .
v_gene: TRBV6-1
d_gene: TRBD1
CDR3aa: CASSEDRGNTEAFF
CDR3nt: TGTGCCAGCAGTGAAGACAGGGGGAACACTGAAGCTTTCTTT

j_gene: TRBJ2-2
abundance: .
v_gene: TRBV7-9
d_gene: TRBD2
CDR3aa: CASYLWGLAGESLTGELFF
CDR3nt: TGTGCCAGCTACCTGTGGGGACTAGCGGGAGAGTCGCTCACCGGGGAGCTGTTTTTT

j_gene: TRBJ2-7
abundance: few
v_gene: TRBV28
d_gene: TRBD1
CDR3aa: CASSHIWDRVYEQYF
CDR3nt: TGTGCCAGCAGCCATATATGGGACAGGGTCTACGAGCAGTACTTC

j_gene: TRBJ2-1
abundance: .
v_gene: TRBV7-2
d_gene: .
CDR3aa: CASSIEGGGRYNEQFF
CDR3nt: TGTGCCAGCAGCATAGAGGGTGGGGGAAGGTACAATGAGCAGTTCTTC

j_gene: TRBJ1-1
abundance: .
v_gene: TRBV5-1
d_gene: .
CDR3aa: CASSLAGSAVGTEAFF
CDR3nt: TGCGCCAGCAGCTTGGCAGGATCGGCCGTGGGCACTGAAGCTTTCTTT

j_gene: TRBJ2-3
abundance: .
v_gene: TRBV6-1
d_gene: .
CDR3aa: CASSEAASTSTDTQYF
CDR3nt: TGTGCCAGCAGTGAAGCGGCCTCCACTAGCACAGATACGCAGTATTTT

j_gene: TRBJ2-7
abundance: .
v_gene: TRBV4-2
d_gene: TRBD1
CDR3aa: CASSQESGRGPDEQYF
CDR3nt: TGTGCCAGCAGCCAAGAATCTGGCAGGGGGCCCGACGAGCAGTACTTC

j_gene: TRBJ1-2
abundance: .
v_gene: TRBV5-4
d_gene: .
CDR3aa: CASSSGQTINDYGYTF
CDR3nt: TGTGCCAGCAGCTCCGGACAGACGATTAATGACTATGGCTACACCTTC

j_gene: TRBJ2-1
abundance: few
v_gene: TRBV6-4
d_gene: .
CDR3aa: CASSSGLNNEQFF
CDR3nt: TGTGCCAGCAGTAGCGGGCTTAACAATGAGCAGTTCTTC

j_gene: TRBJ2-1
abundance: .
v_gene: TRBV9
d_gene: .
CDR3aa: CASSVDSRVEQFF
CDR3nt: TGTGCCAGCAGCGTGGACTCCCGGGTCGAGCAGTTCTTC

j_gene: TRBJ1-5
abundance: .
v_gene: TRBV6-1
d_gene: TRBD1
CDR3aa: CASARGTGGGQPQHF
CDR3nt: TGTGCCAGCGCAAGGGGGACAGGGGGCGGTCAGCCCCAGCATTTT

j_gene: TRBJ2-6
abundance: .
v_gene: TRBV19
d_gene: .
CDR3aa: CASSIRGSGANVLTF
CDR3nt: TGTGCCAGTAGTATTAGAGGATCTGGGGCCAACGTCCTGACTTTC

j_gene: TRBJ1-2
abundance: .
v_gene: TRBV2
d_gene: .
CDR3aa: CASSEGEGGSYGYTF
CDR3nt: TGTGCCAGCAGTGAAGGAGAAGGGGGAAGCTATGGCTACACCTTC

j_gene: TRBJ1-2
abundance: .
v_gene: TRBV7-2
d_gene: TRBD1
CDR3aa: CASSQGGRIYGYTF
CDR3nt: TGTGCCAGCAGCCAGGGGGGTAGAATCTATGGCTACACCTTC

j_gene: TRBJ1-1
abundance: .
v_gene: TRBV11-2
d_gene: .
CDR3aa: CASSTNWEGAENTEAFF
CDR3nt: TGTGCCAGCAGCACCAATTGGGAAGGGGCGGAGAACACTGAAGCTTTCTTT

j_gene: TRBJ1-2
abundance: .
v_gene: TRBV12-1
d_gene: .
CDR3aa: CASSTDRGTQNYYGYTF
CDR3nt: TGTGCCAGCAGCACGGACAGGGGGACCCAGAACTACTATGGCTACACCTTC

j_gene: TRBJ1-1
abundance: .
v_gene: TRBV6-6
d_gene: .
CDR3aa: CASSYTPQGNTEAFF
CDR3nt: TGTGCCAGCAGTTACACCCCCCAGGGGAACACTGAAGCTTTCTTT